The sequence of this TCR beta chain was determined in a study of Ad26.COV2.S vaccination and SARS-CoV-2 variants (dated by TCRdb to the early 2020s). Broadly, across the study: Vaccine-arm donors came from COV1001, a multicentre, randomized, double-blind, placebo-controlled phase I-IIa trial of Ad26.COV2.S in healthy adults. Dosing of Ad26.COV2.S was intramuscular, at either 5x10^10 or 1x10^11 viral particles, delivered as one shot or as two shots spaced 56 days apart. Trial participants were randomized into five groups of five, in which low-dose or high-dose Ad26.COV2.S was given once or twice, or placebo was given on both occasions. The specificity and breadth of SARS-CoV-2-reactive T cell receptors after Ad26.COV2.S vaccination were assessed by TCRbeta repertoire sequencing. A total of approximately 30 samples were included in the TCR-sequenced set, comprising about 20 Ad26.COV2.S vaccine recipients, 5 placebo recipients and 8 SARS-CoV-2 convalescent individuals. Investigators remained blinded to trial group allocation during experiments and outcome assessment.

TCRbeta CDR3 regions were sequenced with the immunoSEQ Assay. After extraction, genomic DNA underwent amplification by bias-controlled multiplex PCR, followed by high-throughput sequencing. The authors processed their data as follows. Collapsing and filtering of sequences were performed to quantify the absolute abundance of each unique TCRbeta CDR3 region. T cell fraction was estimated by normalizing TCRbeta template counts to usable DNA, which was measured by amplifying reference genes present in all nucleated cells. Repertoire TCRs were annotated as SARS-CoV-2-specific by exact matching of V gene, CDR3 amino acid sequence and J gene to a known reactive TCR set. The reference SARS-CoV-2 TCR set came from MIRA and was filtered for enrichment in COVID-19-positive ImmuneCODE repertoires, removing public or cross-reactive TCRs. Using the MIRA antigens, annotated TCRs were further analysed by specific ORF or by position within an ORF. Breadth was defined as the number of annotated unique rearrangements divided by the total number of unique productive rearrangements, and depth was defined as the summed frequency of the annotated unique rearrangements. Two-sided Wilcoxon rank-sum tests were applied when comparing TCR breadth between groups. Not all clones reach the TCRdb copy of this immuneACCESS table, which keeps in-frame sequences only. Checked studies attribute under half of the gap to unresolved V genes and leave the rest unexplained. That table supplies the V and J calls and clone size; D and trimming were determined from the DNA. The sample yields about 680,000 clones; around 90% were counted once. The ten biggest clones cover about 1.5% of the sample.

The germline V gene supplies CDR1 SGHAT and CDR2 FQNNGV. Germline trimming amounts to 5 bases on V and 4 bases on J, with 10 as the count of junction bases outside the gene matches. CDR3 length: 18 amino acids, cysteine to phenylalanine. CDR3 DNA is the only sequence kept; it has 54 bases, read in frame from the first base. Concerning this clone: The specificity of this receptor is unknown. Base qualities are not recorded, but no much larger clone differs from it by a single base.

The label giving this sample's treatment or condition can be read as: over 15 received Ad26.COV2.S at low or high dose, single or two shots; roughly five received placebo; per-sample allocation not given. Repertoires of vaccine and placebo recipients were sequenced from samples collected on day 63 after the first injection. In Cohort 1b, about two dozen adults aged 18-55 years were enrolled at a single site in Boston, USA, between 29 July and 7 August 2020. As a vaccine, Ad26.COV2.S was a replication-incompetent adenovirus type 26 vector that expressed a prefusion-stabilized SARS-CoV-2 spike protein derived from the original Wuhan strain. The investigation overall reported the following: Higher spike-specific TCR breadth was observed in Ad26.COV2.S recipients than in placebo recipients (P = 0.0014). It was noted by the authors that total T cell responses may have been underestimated by the TCR breadth and depth analyses. Non-spike TCR breadth was comparable between vaccine and placebo recipients, consistent with the vaccine containing only spike. The study was not powered to compare responses between vaccine doses or regimens. After vaccination, substantial breadth of spike-specific CD8+ and CD4+ T cell responses was reported.

The sequence was obtained from a person between 18 and 59 years old who received the Ad26.COV2.S COVID-19 vaccine or a placebo. The material sequenced was peripheral blood, taken in a trial of Ad26.COV2.S vaccine versus placebo. The rearranged chain carries TRBV11-2 and TRBJ2-2; TRBD2 agrees with 13 junctional bases. The sequence in DNA is TGTGCCAGCAGCGTCGGGACTAGCGGGGAGCTGGGCACCGGGGAGCTGTTTTTT. This codes for CASSVGTSGELGTGELFF. Extended through the reference TRBV11-2 and TRBJ2-2 proteins, this CDR3 yields the full variable domain: EAGVAQSPRYKIIEKRQSVAFWCNPISGHATLYWYQQILGQGPKLLIQFQNNGVVDDSQLPKDRFSAERLKGVDSTLKIQPAKLEDSAVYLCASSVGTSGELGTGELFFGEGSRLTVL.